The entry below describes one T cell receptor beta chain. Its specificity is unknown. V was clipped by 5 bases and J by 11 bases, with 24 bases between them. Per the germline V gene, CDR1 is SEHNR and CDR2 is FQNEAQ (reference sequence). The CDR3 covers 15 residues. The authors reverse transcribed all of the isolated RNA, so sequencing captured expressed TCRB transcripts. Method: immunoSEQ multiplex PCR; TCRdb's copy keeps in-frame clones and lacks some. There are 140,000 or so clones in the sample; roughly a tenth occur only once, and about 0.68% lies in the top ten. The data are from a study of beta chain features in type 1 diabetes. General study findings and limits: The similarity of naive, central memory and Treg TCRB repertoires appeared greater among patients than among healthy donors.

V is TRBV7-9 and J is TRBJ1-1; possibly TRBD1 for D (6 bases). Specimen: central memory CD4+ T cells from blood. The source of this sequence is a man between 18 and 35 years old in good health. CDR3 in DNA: TGTGCCAGCAGCGGGGGGGGCCGGGACGGCCTTAGGGCTTTCTTT. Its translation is CASSGGGRDGLRAFF.